This T cell receptor beta chain is drawn from a study of T cell clonotyping in hematopoietic cell transplantation. General study findings and limits: Recipient TCR diversity dropped after transplant; expanded clonotypes rose from day 30 to 180.

The CDR3 has 9 residues. Per the germline V gene, CDR1 is DFQATT and CDR2 is SNEGSKA (reference sequence). The data were produced by immunoSEQ multiplex PCR, yet TCRdb's version contains in-frame clones alone and is incomplete. Among more than 70,000 clones listed, approximately 95% were seen once. As concerns this clone: Its antigen remains unidentified.

Regarding time point: recipient sample about 28 days before transplant, after cytoreduction. V is TRBV20-1 and J is TRBJ1-1, with D unclear. This TCR was recovered from a woman aged 45 to 65 with acute myeloid leukemia. Some clones in this sample may be carry-over from other donors' samples. The specimen comprised peripheral blood mononuclear cells, sampled before stem cell transplant. In DNA form, the CDR3 reads TGCATCGCCCTTACCCAAGCTTTCTTT. Protein: CIALTQAFF.